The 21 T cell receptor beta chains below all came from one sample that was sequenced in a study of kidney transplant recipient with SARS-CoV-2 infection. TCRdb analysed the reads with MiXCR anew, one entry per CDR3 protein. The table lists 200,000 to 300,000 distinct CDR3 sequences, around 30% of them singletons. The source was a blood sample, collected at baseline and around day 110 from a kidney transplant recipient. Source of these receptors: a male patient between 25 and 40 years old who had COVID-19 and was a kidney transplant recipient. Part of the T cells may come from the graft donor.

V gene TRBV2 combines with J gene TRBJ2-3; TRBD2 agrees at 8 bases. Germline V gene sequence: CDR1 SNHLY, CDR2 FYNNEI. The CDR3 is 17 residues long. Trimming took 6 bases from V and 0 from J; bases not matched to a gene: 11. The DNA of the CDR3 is TGTGCCAGCAGACCCGTTCGGCGGGAGGTGAGCACAGATACGCAGTATTTT. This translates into CASRPVRREVSTDTQYF.

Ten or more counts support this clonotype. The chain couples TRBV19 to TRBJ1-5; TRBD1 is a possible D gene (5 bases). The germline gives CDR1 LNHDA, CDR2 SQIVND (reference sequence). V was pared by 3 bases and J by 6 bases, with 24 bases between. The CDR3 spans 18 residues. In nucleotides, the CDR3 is TGTGCCAGTAGTATGTTTCACGGCACGGAGGGGTATGGTCAGCCCCAGCATTTT. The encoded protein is CASSMFHGTEGYGQPQHF.

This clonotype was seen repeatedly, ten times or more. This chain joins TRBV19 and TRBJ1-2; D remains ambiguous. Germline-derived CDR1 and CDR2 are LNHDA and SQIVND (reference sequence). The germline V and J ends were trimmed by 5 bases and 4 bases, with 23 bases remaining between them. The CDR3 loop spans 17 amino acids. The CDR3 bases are TGTGCCAGTAGTCTCTCTCAGACAAATCGAAAGACCTATGGCTACACCTTC. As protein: CASSLSQTNRKTYGYTF.

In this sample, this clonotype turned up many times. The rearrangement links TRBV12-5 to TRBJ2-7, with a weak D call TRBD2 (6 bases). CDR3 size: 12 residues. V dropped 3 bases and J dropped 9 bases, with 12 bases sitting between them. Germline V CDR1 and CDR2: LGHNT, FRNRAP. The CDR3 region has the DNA TGTGCTAGTGGTTTAGAAAGGGGAGGGCAGTACTTC. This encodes CASGLERGGQYF.

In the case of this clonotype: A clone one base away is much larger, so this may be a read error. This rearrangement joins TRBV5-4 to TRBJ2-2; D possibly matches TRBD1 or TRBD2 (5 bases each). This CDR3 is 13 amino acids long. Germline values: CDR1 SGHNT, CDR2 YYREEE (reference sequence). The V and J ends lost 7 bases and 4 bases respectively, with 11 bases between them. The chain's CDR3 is CASGKRGTGELFF. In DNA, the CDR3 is TGTGCCAGCGGGAAGAGGGGCACCGGGGAGCTGTTTTTT.

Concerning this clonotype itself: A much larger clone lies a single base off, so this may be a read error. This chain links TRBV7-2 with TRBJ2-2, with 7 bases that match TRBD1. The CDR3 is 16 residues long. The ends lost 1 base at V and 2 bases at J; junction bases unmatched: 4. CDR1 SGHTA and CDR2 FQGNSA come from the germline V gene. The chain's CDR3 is CASSLGTGYNTGELFF. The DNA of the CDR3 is TGTGCCAGCAGCTTAGGGACAGGCTATAACACCGGGGAGCTGTTTTTT.

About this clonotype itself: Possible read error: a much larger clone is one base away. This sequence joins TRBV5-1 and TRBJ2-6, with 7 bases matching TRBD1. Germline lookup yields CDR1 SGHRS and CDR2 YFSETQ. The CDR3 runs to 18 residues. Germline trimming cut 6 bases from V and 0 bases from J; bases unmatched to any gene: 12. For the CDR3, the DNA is TGCGCCAGCATGATGGGACAGCACGTCCTCTCTGGGGCCAACGTCCTGACTTTC. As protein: CASMMGQHVLSGANVLTF. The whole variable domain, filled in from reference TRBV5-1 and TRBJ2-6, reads KAGVTQTPRYLIKTRGQQVTLSCSPISGHRSVSWYQQTPGQGLQFLFEYFSETQRNKGNFPGRFSGRQFSNSRSEMNVSTLELGDSALYLCASMMGQHVLSGANVLTFGAGSRLTVL.

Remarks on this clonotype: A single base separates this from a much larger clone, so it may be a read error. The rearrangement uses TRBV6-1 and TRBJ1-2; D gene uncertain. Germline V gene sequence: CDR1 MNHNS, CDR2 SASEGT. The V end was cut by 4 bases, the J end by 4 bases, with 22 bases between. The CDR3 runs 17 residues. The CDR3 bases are TGTGCCAGCAGTGGTGAAACCTCTATGCGAAAGACCTATGGCTACACCTTC. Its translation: CASSGETSMRKTYGYTF.

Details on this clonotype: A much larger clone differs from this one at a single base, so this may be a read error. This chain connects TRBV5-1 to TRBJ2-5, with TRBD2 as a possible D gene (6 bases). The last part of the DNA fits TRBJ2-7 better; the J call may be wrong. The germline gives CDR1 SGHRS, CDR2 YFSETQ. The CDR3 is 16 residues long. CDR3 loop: CAGSSSSAGSVYEQYF. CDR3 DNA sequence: TGCGCCGGCAGCAGCTCCTCCGCGGGGTCCGTCTACGAGCAGTACTTC.

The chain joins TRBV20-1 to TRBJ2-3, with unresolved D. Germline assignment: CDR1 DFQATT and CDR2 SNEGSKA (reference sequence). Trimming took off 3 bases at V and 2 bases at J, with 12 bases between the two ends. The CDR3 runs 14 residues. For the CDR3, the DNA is TGCAGTGCTAGGGAACCCCGGAACACAGATACGCAGTATTTT. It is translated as CSAREPRNTDTQYF.

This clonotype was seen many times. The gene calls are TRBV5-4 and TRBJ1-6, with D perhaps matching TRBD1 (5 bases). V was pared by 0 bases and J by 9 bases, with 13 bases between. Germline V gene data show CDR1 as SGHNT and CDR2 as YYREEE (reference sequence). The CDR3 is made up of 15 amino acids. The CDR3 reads CASSLAGRGGSPLHF. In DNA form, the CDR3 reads TGTGCCAGCAGCTTGGCCGGGAGGGGCGGTTCACCCCTCCACTTT.

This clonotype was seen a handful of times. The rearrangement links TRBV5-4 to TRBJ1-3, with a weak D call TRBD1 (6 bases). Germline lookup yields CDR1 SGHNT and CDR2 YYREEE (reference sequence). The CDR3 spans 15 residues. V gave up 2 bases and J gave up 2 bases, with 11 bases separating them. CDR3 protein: CASSFAGAPGNTIYF. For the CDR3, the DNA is TGTGCCAGCAGCTTTGCGGGGGCTCCTGGAAACACCATATATTTT.

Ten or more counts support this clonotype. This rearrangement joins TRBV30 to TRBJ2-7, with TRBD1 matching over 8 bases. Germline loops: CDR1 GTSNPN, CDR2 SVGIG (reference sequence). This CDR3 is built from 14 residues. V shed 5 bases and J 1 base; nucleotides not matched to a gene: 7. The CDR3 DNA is TGTGCCTGGGGGTCCGGGACAGGTTCCTACGAGCAGTACTTC. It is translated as CAWGSGTGSYEQYF.

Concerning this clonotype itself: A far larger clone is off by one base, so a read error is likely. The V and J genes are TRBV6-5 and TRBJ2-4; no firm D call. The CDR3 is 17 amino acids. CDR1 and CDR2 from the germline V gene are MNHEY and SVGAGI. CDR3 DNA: TGTGCCAGCAGTTACCAGAGGTCCCCCCTCTATTCTCGCGGCTACATCTTC. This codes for CASSYQRSPLYSRGYIF.

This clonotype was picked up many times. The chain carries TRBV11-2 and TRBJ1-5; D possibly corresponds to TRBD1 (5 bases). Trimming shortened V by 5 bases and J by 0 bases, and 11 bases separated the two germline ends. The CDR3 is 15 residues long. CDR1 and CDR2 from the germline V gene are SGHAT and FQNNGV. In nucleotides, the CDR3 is TGTGCCAGCAGCCAAACAGGTGATAGCAATCAGCCCCAGCATTTT. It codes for CASSQTGDSNQPQHF.

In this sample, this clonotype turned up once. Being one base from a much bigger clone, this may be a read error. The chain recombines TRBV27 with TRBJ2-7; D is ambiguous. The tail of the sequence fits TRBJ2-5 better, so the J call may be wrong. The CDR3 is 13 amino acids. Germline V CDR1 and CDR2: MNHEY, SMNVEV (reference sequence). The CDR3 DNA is TGTTCCAGCAGTTTATCCCTCGGAGAGACCCAGTACTTC. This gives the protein CSSSLSLGETQYF.

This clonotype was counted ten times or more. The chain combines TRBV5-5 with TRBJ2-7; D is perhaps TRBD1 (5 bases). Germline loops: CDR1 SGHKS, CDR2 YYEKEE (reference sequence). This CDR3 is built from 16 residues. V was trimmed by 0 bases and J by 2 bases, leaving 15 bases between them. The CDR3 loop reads CASSLVVAGIPYEQYF. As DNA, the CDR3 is TGTGCCAGCAGCTTGGTGGTGGCAGGGATACCCTACGAGCAGTACTTC.

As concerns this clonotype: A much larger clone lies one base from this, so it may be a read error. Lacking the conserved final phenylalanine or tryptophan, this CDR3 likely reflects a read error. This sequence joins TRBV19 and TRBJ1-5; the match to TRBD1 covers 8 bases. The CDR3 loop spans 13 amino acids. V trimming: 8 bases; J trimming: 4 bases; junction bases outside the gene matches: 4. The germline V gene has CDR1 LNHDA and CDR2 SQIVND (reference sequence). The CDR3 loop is CASDDRGNQPQHS. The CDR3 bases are TGTGCCAGTGATGACAGGGGAAATCAGCCCCAGCATTCT.

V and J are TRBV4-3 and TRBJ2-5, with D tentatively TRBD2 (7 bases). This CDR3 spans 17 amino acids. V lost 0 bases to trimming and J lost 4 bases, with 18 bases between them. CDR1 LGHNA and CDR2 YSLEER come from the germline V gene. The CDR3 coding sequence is TGCGCCAGCAGCCAAGAGGGGGGGGACACATCCGGAGAGACCCAGTACTTC. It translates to CASSQEGGDTSGETQYF.

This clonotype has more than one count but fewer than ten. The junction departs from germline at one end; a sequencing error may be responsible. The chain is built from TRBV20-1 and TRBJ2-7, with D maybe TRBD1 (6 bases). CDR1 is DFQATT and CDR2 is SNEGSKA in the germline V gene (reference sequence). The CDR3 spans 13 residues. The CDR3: CSARPGAGYGQYF. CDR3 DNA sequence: TGCAGTGCTAGACCAGGGGCAGGCTACGGGCAGTACTTC.

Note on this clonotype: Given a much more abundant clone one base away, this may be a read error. The chain's CDR3 is CASSQVPKAGKTYGCTF. CDR3 sequence (DNA): TGTGCCAGCAGCCAGGTACCTAAGGCTGGAAAGACCTATGGCTGCACCTTC. The V gene is TRBV11-1, the J gene TRBJ2-7; D is undetermined. This CDR3 contains 17 residues. Germline loops: CDR1 SGHAT, CDR2 FQDESV (reference sequence).